The next 25 T cell receptor beta chains were all read from a single sample in a study of early T cells in non-severe SARS-CoV-2 infection. TCRdb reprocessed the 5' RACE reads via MiXCR and lists one record per CDR3 protein. The sample has some 60,000 distinct CDR3 sequences, more than 9% seen once; the top ten hold about 1.2%. The sample was whole blood. The receptors come from an adult who was a healthcare worker with PCR-confirmed SARS-CoV-2 infection or an uninfected control (not recorded which).

This clonotype occurred a few times. The chain employs TRBV9 and TRBJ2-1; D is ambiguous. The CDR3 is made up of 15 amino acids. Between the trimmed V and J ends, which lost 3 bases and 8 bases, there was a span of 18 bases. Germline values: CDR1 SGDLS, CDR2 YYNGEE. The CDR3: CASSALLTDVHEQFF. In DNA, the CDR3 is TGTGCCAGCAGCGCTCTTTTAACGGACGTCCATGAGCAGTTCTTC.

This clonotype turned up a few times. V gene TRBV7-2 combines with J gene TRBJ2-5; 13 bases map to TRBD2. The CDR3 loop spans 16 amino acids. Germline-derived CDR1 and CDR2 are SGHTA and FQGNSA. V shed 5 bases and J 0 bases; nucleotides not matched to a gene: 3. The chain's CDR3 is CASSRTSGGYQETQYF. DNA of the CDR3: TGTGCCAGCAGCCGGACTAGCGGGGGATACCAAGAGACCCAGTACTTC.

This clonotype was seen at least ten times. CDR3 sequence (DNA): TGTGCCAGCAGCTTGACCCAGGGGAGTCCGCAGTTCTTC. The encoded protein is CASSLTQGSPQFF. This sequence joins TRBV5-6 and TRBJ2-1; a weak D match, TRBD1 (6 bases). The CDR3 covers 13 residues. Trimming took off 1 base at V and 12 bases at J, with 14 bases between the two ends. Germline assignment: CDR1 SGHDT and CDR2 YYEEEE.

In regard to this clonotype: Given a much more abundant clone one base away, this may be a read error. The J gene is TRBJ2-3, the V gene TRBV7-8; D not certain. The J call may be incorrect, as the DNA end agrees better with TRBJ1-5. Germline V CDR1 and CDR2: SGHVS, FQNEAQ. The CDR3 loop spans 15 amino acids. The CDR3 DNA sequence: TGTGCCAGCAGCTTAGTAGAGGATCCTGGAGATACGCAGCATTTT. This codes for CASSLVEDPGDTQHF.

This clonotype was counted ten times or more. The gene calls are TRBV28 and TRBJ2-4, with 9 bases identical to TRBD1. In germline, CDR1 is MDHEN, CDR2 SYDVKM. The CDR3 runs 19 residues. Trimming took 6 bases from V and 0 from J; bases not matched to a gene: 15. CDR3 protein: CASRPLPGTGRLAKNIQYF. The CDR3 DNA reads as TGTGCCAGCAGGCCTTTACCCGGGACAGGGAGACTAGCCAAAAACATTCAGTACTTC.

This clonotype was counted ten times or more. The chain joins TRBV2 to TRBJ2-3; 12 positions agree with TRBD2. The CDR3 covers 15 residues. The ends lost 7 bases at V and 3 bases at J; junction bases unmatched: 5. CDR1 and CDR2 from the germline V gene are SNHLY and FYNNEI. CDR3 sequence: CASKVTSGGTDTQYF. The CDR3 bases are TGTGCCAGCAAGGTCACTAGCGGGGGGACAGATACGCAGTATTTT.

The CDR3 DNA follows: TGTGCCTGGAGGACTAGCGGGCTTGATACGCAGTATTTT. This encodes CAWRTSGLDTQYF. The chain uses TRBV30 and TRBJ2-3, with TRBD2 identical over 10 bases. CDR3 length equals 13 residues. The V segment lost 3 bases and the J segment 6 bases; nucleotides outside the gene matches: 3. Germline V gene lookup returns CDR1 GTSNPN and CDR2 SVGIG (reference sequence).

This clonotype showed up just a few times. V and J are TRBV20-1 and TRBJ2-3; tentative D call: TRBD2 (6 bases). V was shortened by 4 bases and J by 0 bases, with 14 bases between the two germline ends. This CDR3 spans 15 amino acids. CDR1 DFQATT and CDR2 SNEGSKA come from the germline V gene (reference sequence). CDR3 coding DNA: TGCAGTGCTAATACGGGGACTGCTAGCACAGATACGCAGTATTTT. Its translation is CSANTGTASTDTQYF.

V usage is TRBV5-1 and J usage is TRBJ2-3; D might be TRBD1 (6 bases). V was shortened by 0 bases and J by 4 bases, with 9 bases between the two germline ends. Germline V gene data show CDR1 as SGHRS and CDR2 as YFSETQ. There are 14 residues in the CDR3. The CDR3, as DNA: TGCGCCAGCAGCTTGGACAGGGTCCCAGATACGCAGTATTTT. Amino acid sequence: CASSLDRVPDTQYF.

This clonotype was seen only a few times. The gene calls are TRBV28 and TRBJ2-3, with 10 bases that match TRBD1. Germline V gene sequence: CDR1 MDHEN, CDR2 SYDVKM. V dropped 5 bases and J dropped 1; count of bases not matched to a gene: 9. This CDR3 has 17 residues. CDR3 amino acids: CASSQHGQGVGTDTQYF. The CDR3 DNA follows: TGTGCCAGCAGTCAACACGGACAGGGGGTGGGCACAGATACGCAGTATTTT.

Worth noting for this clonotype: A read error is possible here, since a much larger clone lies one base away. The CDR3 protein is CVSSPRWTGGTDTQYF. For the CDR3, the DNA is TGTGTCAGCAGCCCAAGATGGACAGGGGGCACAGATACGCAGTATTTT. The V and J genes are TRBV14 and TRBJ2-3, with 9 bases that match TRBD1. The CDR3 loop spans 16 amino acids. CDR1 and CDR2 (germline): SGHDN, FVKESK.

This clonotype occurred many times. The chain links TRBV24-1 to TRBJ2-3; the D gene is possibly TRBD1 (5 bases). The V end lost 5 bases, the J end lost 1 base, and 9 bases lay between the germline ends. This CDR3 contains 14 residues. CDR1 and CDR2 from the germline V gene are KGHDR and SFDVKD. CDR3 DNA sequence: TGTGCCACCAGTGCTGCGACAGGCACAGATACGCAGTATTTT. The encoded protein is CATSAATGTDTQYF.

This clonotype was picked up a small number of times. The V gene is TRBV20-1, the J gene TRBJ1-1; no clear D. Trimming took 0 bases from V and 11 from J, leaving 16 bases between them. This CDR3 is built from 13 residues. Germline V gene sequence: CDR1 DFQATT, CDR2 SNEGSKA (reference sequence). This CDR3 reads CSARDRPTGKAFF. CDR3 nucleotide sequence: TGCAGTGCTAGAGATCGGCCGACTGGAAAGGCTTTCTTT.

This clonotype came up a few times. The J gene is TRBJ2-3, the V gene TRBV11-3, with 8 bases matching TRBD1. There are 15 residues in the CDR3. V lost 4 bases to trimming and J lost 1 base; unmatched junction nucleotides: 4. Germline values: CDR1 SGHNT, CDR2 YENEEA. The CDR3 loop reads CASSSRTGRTDTQYF. In nucleotides, the CDR3 is TGTGCCAGCAGCTCTAGGACAGGGCGCACAGATACGCAGTATTTT. The entire variable domain, with the rest obtained from reference TRBV11-3 and TRBJ2-3, is as follows: EAGVVQSPRYKIIEKKQPVAFWCNPISGHNTLYWYLQNLGQGPELLIRYENEEAVDDSQLPKDRFSAERLKGVDSTLKIQPAELGDSAVYLCASSSRTGRTDTQYFGPGTRLTVL.

The chain links TRBV5-1 to TRBJ2-7; the D gene is possibly TRBD1 (5 bases). Germline V gives CDR1 SGHRS, CDR2 YFSETQ. There are 14 residues in the CDR3. The ends were cut back, 3 bases at V and 5 bases at J, with 15 bases in the middle. For the CDR3, the DNA is TGCGCCAGCAGCTCCTCTACAGGAAACCACGAGCAGTACGTC. Translation gives CASSSSTGNHEQYV.

Many counts were recorded for this clonotype. The V gene is TRBV12-3 or TRBV12-4, the J gene TRBJ2-2; D is unresolved. This CDR3 region has 15 residues. Trimming took 2 bases from V and 5 from J, leaving 12 bases between them. In nucleotides, the CDR3 is TGTGCCAGCAGTTTAATGGTTAGAGTGACCGGGGAGCTGTTTTTT. Translating it yields CASSLMVRVTGELFF.

This sequence joins TRBV5-6 and TRBJ2-7, with D possibly being TRBD1 (6 bases). With 3 bases removed from V and 1 base from J, the gap between germline ends came to 8 bases. The germline V gene encodes CDR1 SGHDT and CDR2 YYEEEE. There are 13 residues in the CDR3. CDR3 in DNA: TGTGCCAGCAGCTCAGGGGTGTCCTACGAGCAGTACGTC. This gives the protein CASSSGVSYEQYV.

This clonotype was counted many times. The genes are TRBV2 and TRBJ1-1; no firm D call. The V gene's germline CDR1 is SNHLY and CDR2 FYNNEI. V was clipped by 6 bases and J by 4 bases, with 12 bases between them. The CDR3 is 13 amino acids. This CDR3 is CASRLGFSTEAFF. In DNA form, the CDR3 reads TGTGCCAGCAGATTAGGGTTTAGCACTGAAGCTTTCTTT.

V and J are TRBV6-1 and TRBJ2-1; weak D call: TRBD2 (7 bases). V lost 7 bases and J 4 bases, leaving 23 bases between the germline ends. This CDR3 comprises 17 residues. Germline-derived CDR1 and CDR2 are MNHNS and SASEGT. For the CDR3, the DNA is TGTGCCAGCACCATGAGGGGGGGACTCCAAAAATACAATGAGCAGTTCTTC. Translating it yields CASTMRGGLQKYNEQFF.

The V gene is TRBV4-1, the J gene TRBJ2-5; D possibly corresponds to TRBD1 (5 bases). Trimming removed 3 bases from V and 5 bases from J, with 19 bases in between. The germline gives CDR1 MGHRA, CDR2 YSYEKL. The CDR3 is 16 residues long. The CDR3 here is CASSHMGQRVGETQYF. CDR3 DNA sequence: TGCGCCAGCAGCCACATGGGGCAGAGAGTCGGGGAGACCCAGTACTTC.

The V and J genes are TRBV5-6 and TRBJ2-3; TRBD2 is a possible D gene (6 bases). The CDR3 consists of 15 residues. Germline CDR1 and CDR2: SGHDT and YYEEEE. Trimming left V 3 bases short and J 4 bases short, with 15 bases between. CDR3 DNA sequence: TGTGCCAGCAGCTCTCTAGCGTCCGGCGCAGATACGCAGTATTTT. It translates to CASSSLASGADTQYF.

The gene calls are TRBV12-3 or TRBV12-4 and TRBJ1-2; TRBD1 is a possible D gene (6 bases). The CDR3 contains 13 residues. V was trimmed by 2 bases and J by 8 bases, leaving 12 bases between them. CDR3 nucleotides: TGTGCCAGCAGTTTATGGGGGCTAGGGGGCTACACCTTC. Amino acids: CASSLWGLGGYTF.

Only a few counts were recorded for this clonotype. This chain links TRBV11-1 with TRBJ2-3; unclear D gene. Germline V gene data show CDR1 as SGHAT and CDR2 as FQDESV (reference sequence). Trimming took 5 bases from V and 9 from J, leaving 9 bases between them. CDR3 size: 11 residues. The CDR3 region is CASSIGRTQYF. The DNA of the CDR3 is TGTGCCAGCAGCATCGGTAGAACGCAGTATTTT.

There are a few counts of this clonotype. The genes are TRBV29-1 and TRBJ2-5; D not resolved. V was trimmed by 4 bases and J by 4 bases, leaving 10 bases between them. Germline values: CDR1 SQVTM, CDR2 ANQGSEA. The CDR3 contains 12 residues. The CDR3 sequence: CSVVVHPETQYF. DNA of the CDR3: TGCAGCGTTGTGGTTCACCCAGAGACCCAGTACTTC.

A few counts support this clonotype. The rearrangement links TRBV20-1 to TRBJ2-5, with 7 nucleotides matching TRBD1. The CDR3 is made up of 14 amino acids. CDR1 and CDR2 from the germline V gene are DFQATT and SNEGSKA (reference sequence). V was pared by 3 bases and J by 5 bases, with 9 bases of the junction left unmatched. As DNA, the CDR3 is TGCAGTGCTAGCCCGTTGACAGGGTCGGAGACCCAGTACTTC. The encoded protein is CSASPLTGSETQYF.